The T cell receptor beta chain described here comes from a study of T cell repertoires in cytomegalovirus infection. Study information: Indicated by public TCR beta signatures were CMV infection and matching HLA type. Study findings and constraints: Dominating the ex vivo response were HLA-C-restricted CMV-specific TCR beta clonotypes. Cumulative public TCR beta family frequency identified carriers of CMV plus the relevant HLA.

TCRdb recomputed calls from the reads with MiXCR, one row per CDR3 protein. This table has 150,000 to 200,000 distinct CDR3 sequences, about 15% appearing once. This CDR3 comprises 12 residues. Per the germline V gene, CDR1 is LGHNA and CDR2 is YNFKEQ. J gave up 5 bases and V 11 bases, and 4 bases lay outside the gene matches. The table lists this clonotype with a few counts. Its antigen is unknown. The chain uses TRBV4-2 and TRBJ1-4, with 8 positions matching TRBD1. Source material: PBMCs. This clonotype was obtained from a human donor in good health (CMV status not recorded). Some clones in this sample may be carry-over from other donors' samples. This CDR3 is CAARTGNEKLFF. In DNA form, the CDR3 reads TGTGCCGCCCGGACAGGGAATGAAAAACTGTTTTTT.